The TCR beta chain described here comes from a study of T cells in Graves' hyperthyroidism and ophthalmopathy. TCR beta CDR3 regions were amplified from RNA transcripts. With the HTBI primer set, the TCR CDR3 went through a first round of RT-PCR. From the multiplex PCR reads, TCRdb called clonotypes with MiXCR, one entry per CDR3 protein. The sample lists approximately 300,000 distinct CDR3 sequences, approximately 15% seen once, with around 34% in the top ten. V was trimmed by 6 bases and J by 10 bases, leaving 27 bases between them. The germline V gene encodes CDR1 SNHLY and CDR2 FYNNEI. The CDR3 runs 16 residues. A note on this clonotype: Its matching antigen is unknown.

Study results and limitations: Most thyroid clonotypes that were expanded above 0.001 also turned up in blood.

This chain joins TRBV2 and TRBJ1-1; D is ambiguous. This clonotype was obtained from a man aged 30-40 years with Graves' hyperthyroidism. Sequencing input: blood. The DNA of the CDR3 is TGTGCCAGCAGCCTACCCCCCGGACGGCGATCGCTCGGAGCTTTCTTT. Residues: CASSLPPGRRSLGAFF.